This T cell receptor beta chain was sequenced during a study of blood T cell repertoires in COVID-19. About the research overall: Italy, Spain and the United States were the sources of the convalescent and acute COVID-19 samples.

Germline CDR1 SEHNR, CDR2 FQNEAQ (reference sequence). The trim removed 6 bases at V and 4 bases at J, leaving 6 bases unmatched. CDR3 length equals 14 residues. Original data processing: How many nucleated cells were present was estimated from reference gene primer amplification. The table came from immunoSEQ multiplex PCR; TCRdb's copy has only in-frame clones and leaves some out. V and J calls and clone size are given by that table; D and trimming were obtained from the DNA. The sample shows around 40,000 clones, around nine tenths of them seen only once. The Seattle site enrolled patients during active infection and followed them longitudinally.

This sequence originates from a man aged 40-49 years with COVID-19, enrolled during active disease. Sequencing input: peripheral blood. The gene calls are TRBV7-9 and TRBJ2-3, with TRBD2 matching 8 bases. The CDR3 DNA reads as TGTGCCAGCAGACTAGCGGAGGCGGCAGATACGCAGTATTTT. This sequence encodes CASRLAEAADTQYF. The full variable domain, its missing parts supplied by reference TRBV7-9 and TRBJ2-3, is DTGVSQNPRHKITKRGQNVTFRCDPISEHNRLYWYRQTLGQGPEFLTYFQNEAQLEKSRLLSDRFSAERPKGSFSTLEIQRTEQGDSAMYLCASRLAEAADTQYFGPGTRLTVL.